Shown below are 20 T cell receptor beta chains from a single sample sequenced in a study of shared clonotypes between healthy human individuals (TCRdb year 2020). CD8 naive samples were obtained by positive selection for CCR7 among CD45RO-negative cells, yielding a CD45RA+CCR7+ population from which TemRA cells were excluded. Library method: the immunoSEQ multiplex PCR assay. TCRdb took this table from immuneACCESS and kept in-frame rearrangements with V and J called. Such tables lack part of the clones; where checked against another copy, unresolved V genes explain under half of the gap, and the rest is unexplained. The sample profile shows fewer than 1 million clones; around 96% of them were found once. The leading ten clones occupy under 0.3% of the sample. Source material: naive CD8+ T cells sorted from blood. The cell subset or site label corresponds to: CD45RA+CCR7+. These receptors came from a man aged 25 to 45 in good health.

This chain joins TRBV7-6 and TRBJ2-7; 10 bases line up with TRBD1. Trimming took 1 base from V and 3 from J; bases not matched to a gene: 3. The CDR3 spans 15 residues. CDR1 is SGHVS, CDR2 FNYEAQ, per germline. This CDR3 reads CASSLERTGGYEQYF. CDR3 sequence (DNA): TGTGCCAGCAGCTTAGAGAGGACAGGGGGCTACGAGCAGTACTTC.

The chain joins TRBV30 to TRBJ1-1; unclear D gene. CDR3 size: 11 residues. Germline CDR1 and CDR2: GTSNPN and SVGIG (reference sequence). V lost 3 bases and J lost 4, with 6 bases in between. CDR3 residues: CAWRAVTEAFF. The CDR3 nucleotides are TGTGCCTGGAGGGCCGTCACTGAAGCTTTCTTT.

Worth noting for this clone: The sample contains more than one DNA sequence encoding this CDR3. The chain joins TRBV6-6 to TRBJ2-5; no definite D call. Trimming took off 6 bases at V and 0 bases at J, with 2 bases between the two ends. The CDR3 loop spans 11 amino acids. The germline V gene has CDR1 MNHNY and CDR2 SVGAGI (reference sequence). In nucleotides, the CDR3 is TGTGCCAGCAGCTACCAAGAGACCCAGTACTTC. Residues: CASSYQETQYF.

This clone was picked up one time. The chain has TRBV11-1 and TRBJ1-5; D uncertain. Germline V CDR1 and CDR2: SGHAT, FQDESV (reference sequence). The CDR3 is 13 amino acids. Trimming took 1 base from V and 6 from J, leaving 7 bases between them. The DNA of the CDR3 is TGTGCCAGCAGCTTAGAGCGGGGTCAGCCCCAGCATTTT. Its translation: CASSLERGQPQHF.

The chain combines TRBV28 with TRBJ1-1; D ambiguous. This CDR3 is 16 amino acids long. Looked up from germline, CDR1 is MDHEN and CDR2 is SYDVKM. V lost 3 bases and J lost 0, with 14 bases in between. The CDR3: CASSFGKDLMNTEAFF. CDR3 DNA sequence: TGTGCCAGCAGTTTCGGTAAAGACCTCATGAACACTGAAGCTTTCTTT. The full variable domain, in which reference TRBV28 and TRBJ1-1 provide the parts outside the CDR3, is DVKVTQSSRYLVKRTGEKVFLECVQDMDHENMFWYRQDPGLGLRLIYFSYDVKMKEKGDIPEGYSVSREKKERFSLILESASTNQTSMYLCASSFGKDLMNTEAFFGQGTRLTVV.

The rearrangement joins TRBV2 to TRBJ2-3, with 8 bases identical to TRBD2. Trimming at V came to 10 bases and at J to 3 bases, leaving 18 bases not matched to a gene. Germline V gives CDR1 SNHLY, CDR2 FYNNEI. The CDR3 runs 17 residues. The CDR3 coding sequence is TGTGCCACAAGGGCACTAGCGGAAGATTTGGTTACAGATACGCAGTATTTT. Its translation is CATRALAEDLVTDTQYF.

The chain is built from TRBV19 and TRBJ1-1; 9 nucleotides match TRBD1. Germline CDR1 reads LNHDA; CDR2 reads SQIVND (reference sequence). The CDR3 has 12 residues. CDR3 amino acids: CASGTGTTEAFF. The CDR3 DNA reads as TGTGCTTCCGGGACAGGGACGACTGAAGCTTTCTTT.

About this clone itself: Compared with germline, one end of the junction differs, possibly owing to a read error. The chain employs TRBV29-1 and TRBJ2-7; D is possibly TRBD1 (5 bases). Germline V lookup: CDR1 SQVTM, CDR2 ANQGSEA. The CDR3 has 13 residues. The CDR3 bases are TGCAGCGTGGAAGACAGCCAGACCTACGAGCAGTACTTC. Translation: CSVEDSQTYEQYF.

The V call is TRBV5-6, the J call TRBJ1-1; D may be TRBD1 (5 bases). Germline CDR1 reads SGHDT; CDR2 reads YYEEEE. The CDR3 has 13 amino acids. V was shortened by 1 base and J by 4 bases, with 8 bases between the two germline ends. Here the CDR3 DNA reads TGTGCCAGCAGCTTGTATGGGGCCACTGAAGCTTTCTTT. Translation: CASSLYGATEAFF. The complete variable domain, with remaining parts taken from reference TRBV5-6 and TRBJ1-1, reads DAGVTQSPTHLIKTRGQQVTLRCSPKSGHDTVSWYQQALGQGPQFIFQYYEEEERQRGNFPDRFSGHQFPNYSSELNVNALLLGDSALYLCASSLYGATEAFFGQGTRLTVV.

A remark on this clone: Distinct nucleotide sequences in the sample also encode this CDR3. The V gene is TRBV29-1, the J gene TRBJ2-7; 8 positions agree with TRBD1. The CDR3 is 13 residues long. V was pared by 6 bases and J by 2 bases, with 6 bases of the junction left unmatched. Germline V gene data show CDR1 as SQVTM and CDR2 as ANQGSEA. The DNA for the CDR3 is TGCAGCGTCGAGGGACAGGTCCCCTACGAGCAGTACTTC. This codes for CSVEGQVPYEQYF.

The CDR3 coding sequence is TGTGCCATCAGTGAAAGCGACAGGGACTCCTACGAGCAGTACTTC. Protein product: CAISESDRDSYEQYF. V is TRBV10-3 and J is TRBJ2-7; TRBD1 matches at 7 bases. The CDR3 length is 15 residues. Germline CDR1 and CDR2: ENHRY and SYGVKD. V shed 3 bases, J shed 0 bases, and the junction held 5 bases outside the gene matches.

The gene calls are TRBV27 and TRBJ1-5; TRBD1 might be the D (6 bases). With 7 bases removed from V and 5 bases from J, the gap between germline ends came to 15 bases. Germline CDR1 MNHEY, CDR2 SMNVEV (reference sequence). CDR3 size: 14 residues. CDR3 DNA: TGTGCCAGCAAGGACAGCGGATACTATCAGCCCCAGCATTTT. It encodes CASKDSGYYQPQHF.

The chain is built from TRBV9 and TRBJ1-1; a weak D match, TRBD1 (6 bases). The CDR3 extends over 13 amino acids. The V gene lost 3 bases and the J gene lost 4 bases, with 10 bases spanning the gap. The germline V gene has CDR1 SGDLS and CDR2 YYNGEE. DNA for the CDR3: TGTGCCAGCAGCGCCACAGGGACCACTGAAGCTTTCTTT. This sequence encodes CASSATGTTEAFF.

The chain carries TRBV9 and TRBJ2-5; perhaps D is TRBD1 or TRBD2 (5 bases each). CDR1 is SGDLS and CDR2 is YYNGEE in the germline V gene. This CDR3 has 14 amino acids. V lost 0 bases and J 1 base, leaving 7 bases between the germline ends. CDR3 nucleotide sequence: TGTGCCAGCAGCGTAGGAGGGGCCCAAGAGACCCAGTACTTC. The encoded protein is CASSVGGAQETQYF.

V usage is TRBV27 and J usage is TRBJ2-3, with 7 nucleotides matching TRBD2. The trim removed 4 bases at V and 1 base at J, leaving 5 bases unmatched. The germline V gene has CDR1 MNHEY and CDR2 SMNVEV (reference sequence). The CDR3 is 15 amino acids. The CDR3 coding sequence is TGTGCCAGCAGTTCGAGGGAGGGCGGCACAGATACGCAGTATTTT. As protein: CASSSREGGTDTQYF.

V and J are TRBV9 and TRBJ2-1, with a weak D call TRBD1 (6 bases). With 3 bases removed from V and 6 bases from J, the gap between germline ends came to 10 bases. Germline V gene lookup returns CDR1 SGDLS and CDR2 YYNGEE. The CDR3 is made up of 13 amino acids. CDR3: CASSAWDTNEQFF. DNA of the CDR3: TGTGCCAGCAGCGCCTGGGACACCAATGAGCAGTTCTTC. Looking up the rest from reference TRBV9 and TRBJ2-1 gives the full variable domain: DSGVTQTPKHLITATGQRVTLRCSPRSGDLSVYWYQQSLDQGLQFLIQYYNGEERAKGNILERFSAQQFPDLHSELNLSSLELGDSALYFCASSAWDTNEQFFGPGTRLTVL.

This CDR3 reads CASSIGVSYYEQYF. The CDR3 nucleotides are TGTGCCAGTAGTATTGGGGTGAGCTACTACGAGCAGTACTTC. This chain joins TRBV19 and TRBJ2-7; D is ambiguous. The V end lost 3 bases, the J end lost 3 bases, and 12 bases lay between the germline ends. Germline V gives CDR1 LNHDA, CDR2 SQIVND (reference sequence). This CDR3 spans 14 amino acids.

This clone appeared once. DNA of the CDR3: TGCGCCAGCAGCCAAGATCTTATCTACGAGCAGTACTTC. The encoded protein is CASSQDLIYEQYF. This sequence joins TRBV4-1 and TRBJ2-7; D not resolved. The CDR3 totals 13 residues. V was pared by 0 bases and J by 3 bases, with 6 bases between. Germline CDR1 reads MGHRA; CDR2 reads YSYEKL.

This clone appeared once. The V gene is TRBV10-3, the J gene TRBJ2-2; D gene ambiguous. The CDR3 is 16 residues long. The V gene lost 6 bases and the J gene lost 2 bases, with 16 bases spanning the gap. From germline, CDR1 is ENHRY and CDR2 SYGVKD. This CDR3 is CAISLQRTGNTGELFF. CDR3 nucleotide sequence: TGTGCCATCAGCCTACAAAGGACCGGTAACACCGGGGAGCTGTTTTTT.

The chain uses TRBV6-1 and TRBJ2-1; TRBD2 matches at 9 bases. Germline V gene data show CDR1 as MNHNS and CDR2 as SASEGT. V gave up 6 bases and J gave up 1 base; unmatched junction bases: 10. The CDR3 sequence is 17 residues long. CDR3 nucleotides: TGTGCCAGCAGCGAAATTAGCGGGAGAAAATCCTACAATGAGCAGTTCTTC. Amino acid sequence: CASSEISGRKSYNEQFF.